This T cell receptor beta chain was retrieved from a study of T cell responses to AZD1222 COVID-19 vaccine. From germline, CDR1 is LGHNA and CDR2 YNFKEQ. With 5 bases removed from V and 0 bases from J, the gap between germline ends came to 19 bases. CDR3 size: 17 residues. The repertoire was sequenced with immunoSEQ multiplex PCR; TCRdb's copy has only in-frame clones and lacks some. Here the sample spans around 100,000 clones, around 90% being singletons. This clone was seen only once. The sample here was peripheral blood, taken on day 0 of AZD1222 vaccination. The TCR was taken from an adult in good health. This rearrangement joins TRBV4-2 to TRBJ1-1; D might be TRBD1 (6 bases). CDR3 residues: CASSSLGGQEMNTEAFF. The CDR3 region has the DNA TGTGCCAGCAGCTCTCTAGGGGGGCAGGAGATGAACACTGAAGCTTTCTTT.